This T cell receptor (beta chain) comes out of a study of T cells in Graves' hyperthyroidism and ophthalmopathy. Deletions cut 5 bases from V and 0 bases from J, with 14 bases between. Germline loops: CDR1 MDHEN, CDR2 SYDVKM. The CDR3 is 16 residues long. If no ophthalmopathy progression occurred within 18 months, Graves' hyperthyroidism was stable. RNA transcripts provided the source from which TCR beta CDR3 regions were amplified. During a first-round RT-PCR of the TCR CDR3, the HTBI primer set was used. MiXCR was run by TCRdb on the multiplex PCR reads, yielding one entry per CDR3 protein. This sample has approximately 640,000 distinct CDR3 sequences, with 15% to 20% found just once. This clonotype has a count of ten or more.

The material sequenced was blood. The chain is built from TRBV28 and TRBJ1-3; D is uncertain. This TCR derives from a man aged 50 or older with Graves' hyperthyroidism. The CDR3 region has the DNA TGTGCCAGCAGTCCCCAAGACACTTTCTCTGGAAACACCATATATTTT. Amino acid sequence: CASSPQDTFSGNTIYF.